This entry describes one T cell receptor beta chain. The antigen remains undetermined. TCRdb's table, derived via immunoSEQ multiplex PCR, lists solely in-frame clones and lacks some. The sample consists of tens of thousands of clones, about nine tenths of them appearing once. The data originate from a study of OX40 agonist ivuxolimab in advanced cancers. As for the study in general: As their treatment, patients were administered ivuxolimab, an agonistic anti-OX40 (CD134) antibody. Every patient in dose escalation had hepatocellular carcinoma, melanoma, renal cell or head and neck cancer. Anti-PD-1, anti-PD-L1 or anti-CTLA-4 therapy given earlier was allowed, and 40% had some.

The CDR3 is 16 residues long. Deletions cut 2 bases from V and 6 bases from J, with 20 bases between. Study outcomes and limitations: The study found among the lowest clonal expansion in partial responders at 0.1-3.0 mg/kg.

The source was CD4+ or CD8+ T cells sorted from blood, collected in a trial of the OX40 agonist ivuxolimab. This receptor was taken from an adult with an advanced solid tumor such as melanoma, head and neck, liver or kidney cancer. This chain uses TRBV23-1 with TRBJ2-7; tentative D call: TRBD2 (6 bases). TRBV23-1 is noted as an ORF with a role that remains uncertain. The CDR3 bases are TGCGCCAGCAGTCAACTTCCGGGACTCCCGGGCGCCGAGCAGTACTTC. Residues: CASSQLPGLPGAEQYF.